This entry describes one TCR beta chain. Sequencing used immunoSEQ multiplex PCR; TCRdb keeps in-frame clones, though not all of them. The data contain a few hundred thousand clones, around 92% of them singletons. This CDR3 has 13 residues. V lost 4 bases and J lost 6, with 12 bases in between. Germline values: CDR1 LGHDT, CDR2 YNNKEL (reference sequence). These data originate in a study of blood T cell repertoires in COVID-19. Looking at the study overall: Sample material is recorded as cDNA or gDNA derived from T cells, B-cell-depleted T cells, or PBMCs.

The sequence was obtained from a man aged 18 to 29 who had recovered from COVID-19. The sample consisted of peripheral blood. V usage is TRBV3-1 (or the pseudogene TRBV3-2) and J usage is TRBJ1-1; tentatively, D is TRBD1 (5 bases). The CDR3 nucleotides are TGTGCCAGCAGCCTATCCCAGGGCCCTGAAGCTTTCTTT. Protein: CASSLSQGPEAFF.